Described below is a single T cell receptor beta chain sequence and its context. Many counts were recorded for this clonotype. There is no known antigen for this receptor. Per-base quality was not reported, and no clone a single base away is much larger than it. Relative to germline, V is 2 bases shorter and J is 6 bases shorter, with 22 bases between their ends. Reading from cysteine to phenylalanine, the CDR3 counts 18 amino acids. Just CDR3 DNA is preserved here, 54 bases in frame from base 1. Sequences MNHEY (CDR1) and SVGEGT (CDR2) are obtained from the germline V gene. These data are taken from a study of spatial heterogeneity in lung cancer (dated by TCRdb to between 2019 and 2020). Context from the whole study: Beta-chain transcripts were consistently detected in greater numbers than alpha-chain transcripts, which likely reflected higher beta-chain transcript abundance. In the raw uncorrected reads, each unique combination of TCR and UMI appeared on average more than ten times. Both alpha and beta chains were TCR-sequenced in approximately 200 tumor regions, around 64 matched nontumor lung samples and over 55 PBMC samples obtained at surgery. The study quantitatively compared TCR alpha and beta repertoires across multiple tumor regions, matched nontumor lung and blood in non-small cell lung cancer. In tumor regions, TCR transcript counts showed a strong correlation with a T cell transcriptional module score from matched bulk RNA-seq. The study linked features of the TCR repertoire to counts of nonsynonymous mutations, which were determined by whole-exome sequencing of tumor tissue. Results and caveats for the whole study, not just this receptor: Additional single-cell paired TCR alpha and beta sequencing was considered necessary to confirm, at a functional level, the hypothesis that regional TCRs recognize regional mutations. Counts of ubiquitous and regional expanded TCRs correlated with counts of ubiquitous and regional nonsynonymous mutations, respectively. A correlation was observed between the number of expanded intratumoral alpha and beta TCRs and the tumor nonsynonymous mutation count. TCR-seq coverage of tumor T cells was estimated to be only roughly 7% for alpha chains and about 13% for beta chains.

Libraries were made using 5' RACE. TCRdb names NextSeq 500 as the instrument used. In the TCR library protocol, a unique molecular identifier was attached to each TCR cDNA molecule so that PCR and sequencing errors could be corrected. On the study's bioinformatics: TCR identification, UMI-based error correction and CDR3 extraction were all carried out with Decombinator tools. TCRs above a frequency of 2 per 1,000, corresponding to the top 1% of the tumor frequency distribution, were defined as expanded. Expanded tumor TCRs were classed as regional if statistically deemed absent (corrected P<0.05) from at least one tumor region, otherwise ubiquitous. Renyi diversity was calculated using the R vegan package after each repertoire was subsampled 100 times to 5,000 TCRs. CDR3 similarity networks were built from amino acid triplet string-kernel similarity, connecting CDR3s with pairwise similarity above 0.82. Starting from the raw public reads, TCRdb applied fastp trimming at Q25, assembled clones with MiXCR and retained in-frame beta chains. Each CDR3 protein gets just one entry, which takes the most common genes and DNA from the rows behind it. TCRdb assigned the V and J calls; the authors' analysis was not used. The sample has 5,600 or so distinct CDR3 sequences on record, approximately 4.8% of them singletons. The top ten clonotypes cover roughly 25% of the sample.

Per the publication, the time point label means: sample taken at primary tumor resection. Samples were obtained from approximately 72 patients with early-stage, untreated non-small cell lung cancer from the lung TRACERx cohort. For TCR sequencing, whole RNA was extracted from tumor and nontumor lung tissue, or from cryopreserved PBMC samples, and no cell sorting was done. Patients were selected for TCR sequencing only if sufficient RNA was available from at least two tumor regions. Before being selected, tumor and adjacent nontumor lung specimens were reviewed by a lung pathologist. This clonotype originated in a male donor with early-stage non-small cell lung cancer. This material consisted of lung tumor tissue, taken at surgery. This sequence uses TRBV6-2 or TRBV6-3 and TRBJ2-2; possibly the D gene is TRBD2, per 5 matching bases. The CDR3 reads CASSYEGRLNINAGELFF. The nucleotide sequence reads TGTGCCAGCAGTTACGAGGGCAGGCTCAACATAAACGCCGGGGAGCTGTTTTTT.